This T cell receptor beta chain was identified in a study of identical twins (dated by TCRdb to about 2016). Broadly, across the study: To test whether fetal clonotypes persist, the study used deep sequencing on TCR alpha and beta repertoires from monozygotic twins, unrelated adults of various ages, and cord blood. To rule out contamination, the twin experiments were replicated at different times with different library preparation protocols. Paper-wide results and their limitations: Invariant T cells such as MAIT and iNKT could partly confound zero-insertion analyses, although diverse VJ usage argued against such confounding for most clonotypes. Compared with coincidental sharing between unrelated individuals, an excess of low generation-probability sequences was observed among out-of-frame TCR alpha sequences shared between twins. Out-of-frame TCR alpha sharing in monozygotic twins was systematically underestimated by recombination models, whereas sharing between unrelated individuals was in agreement with the recombination models. The excess sharing between twins in beta out-of-frame sequences was weaker because fewer shared sequences reduced the signal-to-noise ratio. Fewer insertions were carried by abundant cord blood beta clonotypes; a weaker similar trend was observed in young adult naive repertoires, while no such trend was observed in memory repertoires. Because the same donors could not be followed over many years, conclusions were based on cross-sectional statistical analysis.

All donors were healthy Caucasians. The study also sequenced three unrelated non-twin adults: a male aged 18 to 30, a male aged 50 to 59 and a female aged 50 to 59. Miltenyi CD45RO+ enrichment and human naive T-cell isolation kits were used to isolate memory (CD45RO+) and naive T cells from PBMC. Notes on this clonotype: This receptor's antigen is unknown. No base quality information exists; no much larger clone differs at one position.

The junction carries 19 bases between V and J, which are trimmed by 6 bases and 11 bases respectively. Including the terminal cysteine and phenylalanine, the CDR3 comprises 13 residues. CDR3 DNA is the only sequence kept; it has 39 bases, read in frame from the first base. CDR1 and CDR2, per the germline V gene, are SGHDN and FVKESK. The library was prepared using 5' RACE. Sequenced using an Illumina HiSeq 2000. A universal primer binding site was added through template switching, and the final cDNA carried a unique molecular identifier so that TCR cDNA molecules could be counted accurately. Specific primers in the conserved constant-segment region were used to synthesize first-strand cDNA for TCR alpha and beta chains. To control for contamination, every cDNA library was double barcoded, receiving both a SMART-Mk sample barcode and Illumina barcodes. TruSeq adapter sequences along with Illumina sample barcodes were introduced in two successive PCR steps. The TCR alpha and beta cDNA libraries were sequenced on the Illumina HiSeq platform using custom primers. Processing in the source paper ran as follows. MiGEC processed the raw reads to extract unique molecular identifiers, while MiXCR was used to determine the CDR3 positions. For each individual, recombination models were inferred using an EM algorithm with the repgenHMM and IGoR tools. Shared clonotypes were analyzed with the tcR package in R, and sharing was normalized by the product of cloneset sizes. Out-of-frame nonproductive sequences were analyzed to study raw recombination free of thymic and clonal selection effects. Through fastp at Q25 and MiXCR, TCRdb rebuilt clones from the public reads, retaining in-frame beta chains. CDR3 protein sequences are deduplicated, and each keeps its most common genes and DNA. What appears here as the V and J calls and clone size reflects TCRdb's work, not the paper's. The sample includes about 340,000 distinct CDR3 sequences, with roughly 9% observed a single time. The ten largest clones add up to roughly 9% of the sample.

The sequence was obtained from a woman between 50 and 59 years old in good health. The sample consisted of naive T cells sorted from blood. The intended sense of this specimen's cell subset or site label: cells isolated with a human naive T-cell isolation kit. The rearrangement joined TRBV14 to TRBJ1-1; the D segment could be TRBD1, given 6 matching bases. The nucleotides are TGTGCCAGCAGTCCTTCGAGAACAGGGATGGCTTTCTTT. It specifies CASSPSRTGMAFF.